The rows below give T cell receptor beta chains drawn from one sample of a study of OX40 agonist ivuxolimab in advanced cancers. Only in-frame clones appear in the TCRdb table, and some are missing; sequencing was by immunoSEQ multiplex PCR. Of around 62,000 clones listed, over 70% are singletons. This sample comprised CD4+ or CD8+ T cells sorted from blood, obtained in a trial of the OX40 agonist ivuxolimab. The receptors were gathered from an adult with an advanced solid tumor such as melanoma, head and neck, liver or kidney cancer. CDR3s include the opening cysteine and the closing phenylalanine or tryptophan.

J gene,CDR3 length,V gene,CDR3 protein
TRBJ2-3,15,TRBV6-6,CASSFIAGPTDTQYF
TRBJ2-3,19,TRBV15,CATSRPLGGSVKEADTQYF
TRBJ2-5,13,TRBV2,CATSRGREETQYF
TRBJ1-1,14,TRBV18,CASSPGGGFTEAFF
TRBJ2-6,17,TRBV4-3,CASSRRQGRSGANVLTF
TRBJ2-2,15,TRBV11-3,CASSLGVAYTGELFF
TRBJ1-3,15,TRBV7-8,CASSLGAGSGNTIYF
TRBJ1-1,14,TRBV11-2,CASSLDGGAAEAFF
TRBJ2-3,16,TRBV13,CASSFSQTMGTDTQYF
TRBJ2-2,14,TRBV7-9,CASSPPRSGGELFF
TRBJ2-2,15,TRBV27,CASSLAGVATGELFF
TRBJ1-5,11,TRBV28,CAVGGNQPQHF
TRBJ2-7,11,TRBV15,CATSRGTWEYF
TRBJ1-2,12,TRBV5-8,CASSFLSAGYTF
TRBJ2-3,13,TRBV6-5,CASTRLAQDTQYF
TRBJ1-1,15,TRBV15,CATSRGRDVLTEAFF
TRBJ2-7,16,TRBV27,CASSFVRGFVSYEQYF
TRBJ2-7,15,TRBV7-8,CASSFLWDSSYEQYF
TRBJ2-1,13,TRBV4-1,CASSQEGAGAEFF
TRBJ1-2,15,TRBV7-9,CASSLGGQGGYGYTF
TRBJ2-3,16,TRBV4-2,CASSQYPGRETDTQYF
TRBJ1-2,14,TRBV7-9,CASSSTGSNYGYTF
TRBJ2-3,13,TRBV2,CARSIQGADTQYF
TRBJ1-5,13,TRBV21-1,CASSITGDQPQHF
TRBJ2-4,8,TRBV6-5,CASSGAEF
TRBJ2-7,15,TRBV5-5,CASSWGLAEPYEQYF
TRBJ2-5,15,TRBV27,CASSLAGVRAETQYF
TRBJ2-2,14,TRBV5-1,CASNHGQGTGELFF
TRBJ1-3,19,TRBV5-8,CASSLVGGPKPKPGNTIYF
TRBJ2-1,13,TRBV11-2,CASSPQSYNEQFF
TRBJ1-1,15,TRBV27,CASSAPGQGRTEAFF
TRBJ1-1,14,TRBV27,CASSLGYMNTEAFF
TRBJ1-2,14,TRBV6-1,CASSEDGGYDGYTF
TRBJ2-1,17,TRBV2,CASSYLSQHSSYNEQFF
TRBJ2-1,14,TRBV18,CASSPPSGRYEQFF
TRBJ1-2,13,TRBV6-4,CASSRTGSSGYTF
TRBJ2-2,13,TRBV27,CASSSQNTGELFF
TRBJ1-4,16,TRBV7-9,CASSLEFRGMTEKLFF
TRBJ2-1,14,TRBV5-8,CASSPGTGTHEQFF
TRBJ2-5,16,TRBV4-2,CASSQDRQGVRRVQYF
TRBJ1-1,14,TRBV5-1,CASSYQGGSTEAFF
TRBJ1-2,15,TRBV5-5,CASSISGDTRYGYTF
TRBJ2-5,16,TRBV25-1,CASSEQQGKGQETQYF
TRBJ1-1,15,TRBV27,CASSSPAGTSSLAFF
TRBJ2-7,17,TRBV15,CATSRDWGGVSSYEQYF
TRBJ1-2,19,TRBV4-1,CASSQDGWDRELPRYGYTF
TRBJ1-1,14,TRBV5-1,CASSFGDRGPEAFF
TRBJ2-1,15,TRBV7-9,CASSPTDSFYNEQFF
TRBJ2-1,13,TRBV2,CASSVVKDNEQFF
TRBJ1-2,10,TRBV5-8,CASRIYGYTF
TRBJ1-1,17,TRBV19,CASTPGTGGARNTEAFF
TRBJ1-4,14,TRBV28,CASSAGVGGEKLFF
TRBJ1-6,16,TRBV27,CASSPQAGDRGSPLHF
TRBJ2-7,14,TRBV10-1,CASSGTALSYEQYF
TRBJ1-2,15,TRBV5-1,CASSFSLQANYGYTF
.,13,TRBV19,CASSSKGDLEQYF